The clone carrying this TCR beta chain was observed many times. Regions amplified from RNA transcripts were the TCR beta CDR3 regions. The TCR CDR3 first-round RT-PCR relied on the HTBI primer set. Using its own MiXCR run on the multiplex PCR reads, TCRdb lists one record per CDR3 protein. The repertoire holds 500,000 or so distinct CDR3 sequences, approximately 16% seen once, with roughly 29% in the top ten. Extraction of PBMCs used more than 8.5 ml of fresh peripheral blood. The entry originates in a study of T cells in Graves' hyperthyroidism and ophthalmopathy. The CDR3 runs 13 residues. J gave up 5 bases and V 6 bases, and 5 bases lay outside the gene matches. The germline V gene encodes CDR1 SGHTA and CDR2 FQGTGA.

The chain couples TRBV7-3 to TRBJ1-1, with TRBD1 matching 8 bases. The specimen sequenced was blood. This TCR was recovered from a young woman with Graves' ophthalmopathy. The CDR3 DNA is TGTGCCAGCAGAACAAGGACAGGGACTGAAGCTTTCTTT. The encoded protein is CASRTRTGTEAFF.